Sequencing of this TCR beta chain was carried out in a study of T cell responses to AZD1222 COVID-19 vaccine. Regarding the study as a whole: Across the whole spike, CD4 TCRs peaked at regions 160-218 and 743-854. Donors were chiefly white British, with a greater number of females, and clonal diversity was perhaps underestimated. Repertoire sampling occurred only after the peak T cell response. Baseline seropositivity occurred in only a handful of AZD1222 recipients.

The table came from immunoSEQ multiplex PCR; TCRdb's copy has only in-frame clones and leaves some out. This table holds 150,000 to 200,000 clones, 80% to 95% found once. Concerning this clone itself: As yet, its antigen is unknown.

The sequencing used peripheral blood, collected 28 days after the second AZD1222 dose. The receptor comes from an adult who received the AZD1222 COVID-19 vaccine.

The CDR3 DNA sequence: TGTGCCATCAGCCTTATAGCGGGAGGAGAAGAGCAGTACTTC. Protein: CAISLIAGGEEQYF. The chain has TRBV10-3 and TRBJ2-7; TRBD2 agrees at 10 bases. Germline V gives CDR1 ENHRY, CDR2 SYGVKD. The length of the CDR3 is 14 residues. V was pared by 6 bases and J by 7 bases, with 9 bases of the junction left unmatched.